This T cell receptor (beta chain) originates from a study of blood T cell repertoires in COVID-19. About the research overall: Whether acute or convalescent, the COVID-19 samples came from the United States, Italy and Spain. T cells, B-cell-depleted T cells, or PBMCs provided the cDNA or gDNA that served as material.

How the authors handled the data: Amplifying reference gene primers gave estimates of nucleated cell counts. Generated by immunoSEQ multiplex PCR, the TCRdb table keeps only in-frame clones and is missing some. That table supplies the V and J calls and clone size; D and trimming were determined from the DNA. The sample contains about 180,000 clones, 82% of which appear only once. The CDR3 loop spans 16 amino acids. Germline V gene sequence: CDR1 SGHDT, CDR2 YYEEEE. Trimming cost V 7 bases and J 4 bases, with 20 bases left between them. Sequenced sample: peripheral blood. The J gene is TRBJ2-2, the V gene TRBV5-6; D may be TRBD2 (6 bases). The origin of this receptor is a woman in her seventies with acute or convalescent COVID-19. In DNA, the CDR3 is TGTGCCAGCTTTCGGTGGGGAGGTAGGGCCACCGGGGAGCTGTTTTTT. This sequence encodes CASFRWGGRATGELFF.